This T cell receptor (beta chain) was identified during a study of blood T cells in healthy people across ages. The study's findings and limits: When set beside aged donors, long-lived donors presented more naive CD4+ cells and higher diversity.

Concerning this clonotype itself: What it recognizes is unknown.

Alongside a J-beta primer mix, a sample-barcoded 5' primer served in a second PCR lasting roughly 6 to 11 cycles. Sequencing of every sample gave 2.5 million or more CDR3-containing paired-end reads. MiXCR was run by TCRdb on the 5' RACE reads, yielding one entry per CDR3 protein. Of about 1.6 million distinct CDR3 sequences listed, about 31% are singletons. Per germline, CDR1 MGHRA and CDR2 YSYEKL. CDR3 length: 14 amino acids. Trimming took 1 base from V and 5 from J; bases not matched to a gene: 3. The rearrangement joins TRBV4-1 to TRBJ1-2, with 8 bases aligning to TRBD1. The sequence came from a woman in her 30s in good health. Input material: blood. The DNA for the CDR3 is TGCGCCAGCAGCCAAGCTCGACAGGGGTATGGCTACACCTTC. Protein product: CASSQARQGYGYTF.